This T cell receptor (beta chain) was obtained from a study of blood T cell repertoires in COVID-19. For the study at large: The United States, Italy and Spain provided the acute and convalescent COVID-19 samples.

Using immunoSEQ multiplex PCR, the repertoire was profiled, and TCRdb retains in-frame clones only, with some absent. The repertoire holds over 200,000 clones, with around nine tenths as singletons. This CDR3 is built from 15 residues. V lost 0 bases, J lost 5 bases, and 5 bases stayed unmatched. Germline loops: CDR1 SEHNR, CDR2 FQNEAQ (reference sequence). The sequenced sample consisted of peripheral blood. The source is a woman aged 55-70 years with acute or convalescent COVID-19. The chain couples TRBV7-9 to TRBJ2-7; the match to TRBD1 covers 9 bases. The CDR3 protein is CASSLALTGGDEQYF. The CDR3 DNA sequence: TGTGCCAGCAGCTTAGCGCTAACAGGGGGCGACGAGCAGTACTTC.